Shown below are 22 T cell receptor beta chains from a single sample sequenced in a study of cytomegalovirus exposure and HLA in healthy donors (dated by TCRdb to about 2017). Library preparation employed the immunoSEQ multiplex PCR assay. TCRdb limited this immuneACCESS table to in-frame rearrangements with V and J called. A share of clones is missing; checked studies link under half to unresolved V genes, and the rest is unexplained. Present in this sample are 50,000 to 70,000 clones, roughly 94% of which were seen just once. Approximately 6.4% of the sample comes from the top ten. The sequencing sample was made of PBMCs. The receptors were sampled from a woman aged 18-29 years in good health and CMV-seropositive.

The chain couples TRBV30 to TRBJ1-3; D is uncertain. Trimming stripped 3 bases from V and 10 bases from J, with 10 bases between. This CDR3 is built from 11 residues. Germline V gives CDR1 GTSNPN, CDR2 SVGIG (reference sequence). This chain's CDR3 is CAWSPSLTIYF. The CDR3, as DNA: TGTGCCTGGAGCCCATCCCTAACCATATATTTT. Combining the CDR3 with reference TRBV30 and TRBJ1-3 gives the whole variable domain SQTIHQWPATLVQPVGSPLSLECTVEGTSNPNLYWYRQAAGRGLQLLFYSVGIGQISSEVPQNLSASRPQDRQFILSSKKLLLSDSGFYLCAWSPSLTIYFGEGSWLTVV.

CDR3 bases: TGTGCCAGCAGTGAGAGGGCAAGCTCCTACGAGCAGTACTTC. It translates to CASSERASSYEQYF. The chain links TRBV6-4 to TRBJ2-7; D possibly corresponds to TRBD2 (5 bases). Germline loops: CDR1 MRHNA, CDR2 SNTAGT. The V and J ends lost 3 bases and 0 bases respectively, with 9 bases between them. This CDR3 has 14 residues.

V is TRBV4-1 and J is TRBJ1-3; a weak D match, TRBD1 (5 bases). Trimming removed 1 base from V and 4 bases from J, with 20 bases in between. The CDR3 contains 18 residues. Germline CDR1 reads MGHRA; CDR2 reads YSYEKL. The CDR3 here is CASSQGTLGLLSGNTIYF. Here the CDR3 DNA reads TGCGCCAGCAGCCAAGGGACCCTGGGACTATTGAGCGGAAACACCATATATTTT.

The CDR3 is CASSIDVQGGNQPQHF. In nucleotides, the CDR3 is TGTGCCAGTAGTATAGATGTTCAGGGTGGCAATCAGCCCCAGCATTTT. The chain carries TRBV19 and TRBJ1-5; D is perhaps TRBD1 (5 bases). Per the germline V gene, CDR1 is LNHDA and CDR2 is SQIVND (reference sequence). This CDR3 comprises 16 residues. V lost 0 bases and J 2 bases, leaving 11 bases between the germline ends.

The rearrangement links TRBV9 to TRBJ2-5, with 8 bases matching TRBD2. The CDR3 contains 15 residues. The germline V gene has CDR1 SGDLS and CDR2 YYNGEE. Trimming cost V 2 bases and J 2 bases; bases outside gene matches: 5. CDR3 DNA sequence: TGTGCCAGCAGCGTGGGCGGGGGGACTCAAGAGACCCAGTACTTC. Amino acid sequence: CASSVGGGTQETQYF.

The rearrangement uses TRBV30 and TRBJ1-2, with D maybe TRBD1 (5 bases). Germline CDR1 GTSNPN, CDR2 SVGIG (reference sequence). V was shortened by 3 bases and J by 2 bases, with 10 bases between the two germline ends. The CDR3 is 13 amino acids. CDR3 sequence: CAWRGPGNYGYTF. The CDR3 DNA reads as TGTGCCTGGAGGGGGCCAGGGAACTATGGCTACACCTTC.

A remark on this clone: Other DNA sequences in the same sample also yield this CDR3. The chain is built from TRBV29-1 and TRBJ2-7; the match to TRBD2 covers 13 bases. V lost 1 base, J lost 3 bases, and 3 bases stayed unmatched. Germline V gene lookup returns CDR1 SQVTM and CDR2 ANQGSEA. This CDR3 is built from 15 residues. This chain's CDR3 is CSVEGGTSGDYEQYF. DNA of the CDR3: TGCAGCGTTGAAGGTGGGACTAGCGGGGACTACGAGCAGTACTTC.

This clone is a singleton in its sample. This rearrangement joins TRBV11-3 to TRBJ2-1; 10 bases map to TRBD1. This CDR3 region has 14 residues. Losses at the gene ends were 9 bases for V and 6 bases for J; bases not matched to a gene: 8. Germline CDR1 SGHNT, CDR2 YENEEA. This chain's CDR3 is CARIDRGPVNEQFF. DNA for the CDR3: TGTGCCAGGATAGACAGGGGGCCAGTCAATGAGCAGTTCTTC.

J is TRBJ2-1 and V is TRBV27; D is perhaps TRBD2 (6 bases). CDR1 MNHEY and CDR2 SMNVEV come from the germline V gene (reference sequence). The ends were cut back, 3 bases at V and 2 bases at J, with 14 bases in the middle. This CDR3 has 16 residues. The CDR3, as DNA: TGTGCCAGCAGTTTTTCAACTAGCCAACCCTACAATGAGCAGTTCTTC. It translates to CASSFSTSQPYNEQFF.

Comment on this clone: This sample also contains other DNA sequences that code for the same CDR3. This chain joins TRBV28 and TRBJ2-7; D gene uncertain. The CDR3 is made up of 12 amino acids. The germline gives CDR1 MDHEN, CDR2 SYDVKM. Trimming pared 2 bases from V and 2 bases from J, leaving 4 bases between. The CDR3 coding sequence is TGTGCCAGCAGTTTAGGAGCCTACGAGCAGTACTTC. As protein: CASSLGAYEQYF.

The chain joins TRBV18 to TRBJ1-1, with 7 bases matching TRBD1. This CDR3 region has 12 residues. Germline loops: CDR1 KGHSH, CDR2 LQKENI. Losses at the gene ends were 6 bases for V and 8 bases for J; bases not matched to a gene: 6. CDR3 residues: CASSAGQAEAFF. The CDR3, as DNA: TGTGCCAGCTCGGCCGGACAGGCGGAAGCTTTCTTT.

The genes are TRBV4-3 and TRBJ1-2; 9 nucleotides agree with TRBD1. This CDR3 region has 17 residues. After removal of 0 bases from V and 5 bases from J, the junction contained 10 bases not matched to a gene. Germline-derived CDR1 and CDR2 are LGHNA and YSLEER. The CDR3 loop is CASSQDGLGTGHYGYTF. The CDR3 DNA sequence: TGCGCCAGCAGCCAAGACGGTCTCGGGACAGGGCATTATGGCTACACCTTC.

The rearrangement joins TRBV11-3 to TRBJ2-7; D may be TRBD1 (5 bases). The CDR3 contains 12 residues. Germline V CDR1 and CDR2: SGHNT, YENEEA. V lost 5 bases to trimming and J lost 3 bases, with 8 bases between them. The CDR3 region has the DNA TGTGCCAGCAGCCGAGACAGCTACGAGCAGTACTTC. Its protein product is CASSRDSYEQYF.

This chain connects TRBV7-9 to TRBJ2-2; D ambiguous. The CDR3 is 15 amino acids. Deletions cut 4 bases from V and 0 bases from J, with 9 bases between. CDR1 SEHNR and CDR2 FQNEAQ come from the germline V gene (reference sequence). Here the CDR3 DNA reads TGTGCCAGCAGCTCCGTCGGGTCGAACACCGGGGAGCTGTTTTTT. It yields the protein CASSSVGSNTGELFF.

This clone was found a few times. The rearrangement uses TRBV5-6 and TRBJ1-2; tentatively, D is TRBD1 (5 bases). Germline CDR1 and CDR2: SGHDT and YYEEEE. There are 14 residues in the CDR3. Trimming took 4 bases from V and 1 from J, leaving 11 bases between them. The CDR3 nucleotides read TGTGCCAGCAGCACCCCGACAGTTAACTATGGCTACACCTTC. Translation gives CASSTPTVNYGYTF.

This chain uses TRBV9 with TRBJ2-7; D possibly corresponds to TRBD1 (6 bases). Between the trimmed V and J ends, which lost 5 bases and 2 bases, there was a span of 14 bases. CDR3 length: 14 residues. CDR1 and CDR2 (germline): SGDLS, YYNGEE. For the CDR3, the DNA is TGTGCCAGCAGTAAGGGGGTCGTAACCTACGAGCAGTACTTC. Translated: CASSKGVVTYEQYF. Together with reference TRBV9 and TRBJ2-7, the CDR3 gives the full variable domain: DSGVTQTPKHLITATGQRVTLRCSPRSGDLSVYWYQQSLDQGLQFLIQYYNGEERAKGNILERFSAQQFPDLHSELNLSSLELGDSALYFCASSKGVVTYEQYFGPGTRLTVT.

The J gene is TRBJ2-2, the V gene TRBV13; possible D gene TRBD1, 6 bases. The CDR3 sequence is 16 residues long. Germline CDR1 is PRHDT and CDR2 is FYEKMQ (reference sequence). V lost 5 bases and J lost 3, with 16 bases in between. The CDR3 coding sequence is TGTGCCAGCAGCAACCGGGACATGCGTGACACCGGGGAGCTGTTTTTT. Protein product: CASSNRDMRDTGELFF.

This chain links TRBV5-4 with TRBJ2-3; D remains ambiguous. The CDR3 is 16 amino acids. CDR1 and CDR2 (germline): SGHNT, YYREEE (reference sequence). V was trimmed by 4 bases and J by 2 bases, leaving 17 bases between them. This CDR3 is CASSQKALQPTDTQYF. CDR3 DNA: TGTGCCAGCAGCCAGAAAGCACTACAACCCACAGATACGCAGTATTTT.

J is TRBJ2-3 and V is TRBV29-1; 10 nucleotides align to TRBD2. The junction had 6 bases not matched to a gene; V was cut back by 2 bases and J by 4 bases. Per the germline V gene, CDR1 is SQVTM and CDR2 is ANQGSEA. CDR3 size: 15 residues. This chain's CDR3 is CSVESGRVSPDTQYF. The CDR3 region has the DNA TGCAGCGTTGAAAGCGGGAGGGTGTCCCCAGATACGCAGTATTTT.

This clone has only one observation. The V call is TRBV10-3, the J call TRBJ2-2; 8 bases fit TRBD1. Germline CDR1 reads ENHRY; CDR2 reads SYGVKD. The CDR3 contains 15 residues. With 6 bases clipped from V and 6 bases from J, the junction kept 9 bases outside the gene matches. The CDR3 sequence is CAISSGQVVAGELFF. For the CDR3, the DNA is TGTGCCATCAGCTCGGGACAGGTTGTCGCCGGGGAGCTGTTTTTT.

V usage is TRBV6-1 and J usage is TRBJ2-7; maybe TRBD2 (5 bases). The CDR3 has 15 residues. The germline gives CDR1 MNHNS, CDR2 SASEGT. Trimming took off 2 bases at V and 6 bases at J, with 17 bases between the two ends. CDR3 amino acids: CASSERDQSALEQYF. The CDR3 region has the DNA TGTGCCAGCAGTGAACGGGATCAAAGTGCACTCGAGCAGTACTTC.

This chain joins TRBV29-1 and TRBJ2-7, with TRBD2 matching 8 bases. The CDR3 spans 14 residues. Trimming at V came to 3 bases and at J to 7 bases, leaving 11 bases not matched to a gene. Germline assignment: CDR1 SQVTM and CDR2 ANQGSEA. The CDR3 here is CSVDSAGGFGEQYF. The CDR3 DNA follows: TGCAGCGTTGATTCGGCGGGAGGCTTCGGGGAGCAGTACTTC.